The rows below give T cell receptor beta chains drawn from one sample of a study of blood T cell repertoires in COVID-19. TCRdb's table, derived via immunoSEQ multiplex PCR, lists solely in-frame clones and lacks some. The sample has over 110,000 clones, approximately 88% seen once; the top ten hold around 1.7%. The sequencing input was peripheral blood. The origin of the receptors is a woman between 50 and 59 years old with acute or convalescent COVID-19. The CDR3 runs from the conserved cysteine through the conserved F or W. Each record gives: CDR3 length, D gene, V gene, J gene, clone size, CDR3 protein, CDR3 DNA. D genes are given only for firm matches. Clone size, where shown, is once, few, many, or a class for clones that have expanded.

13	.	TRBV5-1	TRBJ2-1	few	CASSLELYNEQFF	TGCGCCAGCAGCTTGGAACTCTACAATGAGCAGTTCTTC
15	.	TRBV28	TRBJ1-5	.	CASSLSGGINQPQHF	TGTGCCAGCAGTTTGAGTGGCGGGATTAATCAGCCCCAGCATTTT
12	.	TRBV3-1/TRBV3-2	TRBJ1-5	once	CASSQSDQPQHF	TGTGCCAGCAGCCAATCTGATCAGCCCCAGCATTTT
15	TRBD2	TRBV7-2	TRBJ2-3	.	CASSSRGGGTDTQYF	TGTGCCAGCAGCTCGCGGGGGGGAGGCACAGATACGCAGTATTTT
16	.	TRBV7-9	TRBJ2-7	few	CASSPRAGSTTYEQYF	TGTGCCAGCAGCCCGAGGGCGGGATCTACAACCTACGAGCAGTACTTC
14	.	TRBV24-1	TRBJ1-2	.	CATSDLNRNYGYTF	TGTGCCACCAGTGATTTAAACAGGAACTATGGCTACACCTTC
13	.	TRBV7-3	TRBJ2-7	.	CASSMDRRNEQYF	TGTGCCAGCAGCATGGACAGAAGGAACGAGCAGTACTTC
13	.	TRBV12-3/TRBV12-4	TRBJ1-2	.	CASRGGRGDGYTF	TGTGCCAGCAGGGGGGGGCGCGGGGATGGCTACACCTTC
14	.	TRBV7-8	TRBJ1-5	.	CASSPRDSDGPQHF	TGTGCCAGCAGCCCAAGGGACTCGGACGGGCCCCAGCATTTT
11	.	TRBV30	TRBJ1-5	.	CAWSPVQPQHF	TGTGCCTGGAGTCCTGTTCAGCCCCAGCATTTT
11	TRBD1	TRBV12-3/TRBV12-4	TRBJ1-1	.	CASSADRQAFF	TGTGCCAGCAGTGCGGACAGGCAAGCTTTCTTT
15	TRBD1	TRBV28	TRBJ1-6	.	CASSEGQGNNSPLHF	TGTGCCAGCAGTGAAGGACAGGGGAATAATTCACCCCTCCACTTT
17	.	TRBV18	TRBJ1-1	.	CASSPGFGTGPNTEAFF	TGTGCCAGCTCACCAGGGTTTGGCACAGGGCCGAACACTGAAGCTTTCTTT
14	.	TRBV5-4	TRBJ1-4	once	CASSGPATNEKLFF	TGTGCCAGCAGCGGGCCGGCAACTAATGAAAAACTGTTTTTT
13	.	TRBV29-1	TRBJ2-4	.	CSVGETTKNIQYF	TGCAGCGTTGGGGAGACTACCAAAAACATTCAGTACTTC
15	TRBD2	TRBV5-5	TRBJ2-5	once	CASSAVQGGGETQYF	TGTGCCAGCAGCGCAGTTCAGGGCGGGGGAGAGACCCAGTACTTC
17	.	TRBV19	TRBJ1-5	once	CASSPGDRYKVGQPQHF	TGTGCCAGTAGTCCGGGGGACCGCTACAAAGTCGGTCAGCCCCAGCATTTT
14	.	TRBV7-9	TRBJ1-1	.	CASSFMWRNTEAFF	TGTGCCAGCAGCTTCATGTGGAGGAACACTGAAGCTTTCTTT
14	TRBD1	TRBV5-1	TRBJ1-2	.	CASSQRTGNYGYTF	TGCGCCAGCAGCCAGAGGACAGGGAACTATGGCTACACCTTC
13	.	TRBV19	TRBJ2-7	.	CASSISEGAEQYF	TGTGCCAGTAGTATCTCTGAAGGGGCCGAGCAGTACTTC
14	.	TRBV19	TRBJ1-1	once	CASSIGGGPSEAFF	TGTGCCAGTAGTATAGGCGGAGGGCCGAGTGAAGCTTTCTTT
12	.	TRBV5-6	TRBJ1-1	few	CASSFINTEAFF	TGTGCCAGCAGCTTCATTAACACTGAAGCTTTCTTT
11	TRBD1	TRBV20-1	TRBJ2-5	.	CSAPGGETQYF	TGCAGTGCTCCAGGGGGAGAGACCCAGTACTTC
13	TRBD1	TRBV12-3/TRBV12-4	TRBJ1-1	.	CASREGQGAEAFF	TGTGCCAGCAGAGAGGGACAGGGGGCTGAAGCTTTCTTT
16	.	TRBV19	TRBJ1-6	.	CASSIDARQYNSPLHF	TGTGCCAGTAGTATAGATGCGCGACAGTATAATTCACCCCTCCACTTT
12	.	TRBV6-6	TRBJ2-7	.	CASEDGPYEQYF	TGTGCCAGCGAAGATGGCCCCTACGAGCAGTACTTC
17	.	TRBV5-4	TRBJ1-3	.	CASSLALQGFSGNTIYF	TGTGCCAGCAGCTTGGCCTTGCAGGGCTTCTCTGGAAACACCATATATTTT
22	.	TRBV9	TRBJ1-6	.	CASSVGPQWGGGLHSYNSPLHF	TGTGCCAGCAGCGTAGGCCCCCAATGGGGGGGCGGTCTCCACTCCTATAATTCACCCCTCCACTTT